A selection of T cell receptor beta chains follows, all from one sample in a study of shared clonotypes between healthy human individuals. TCRdb's table, derived via immunoSEQ multiplex PCR, lists solely in-frame clones and lacks some. Of about 2.1 million clones listed, 90% to 95% were seen once; the top ten hold over 1.5%. Sequenced input: naive CD8+ T cells from PBMCs. All receptors derive from a man younger than 30 in good health. Some clones in this sample may be carry-over from other donors' samples. Both conserved end residues are trimmed from each CDR3. A D gene is named only where the DNA matches it firmly.

D	V	J	CDR3
TRBD1	TRBV2	TRBJ1-5	ASSEVSRAGGDQPQH
.	TRBV27	TRBJ1-1	ASSFAGTPNTEAF
.	TRBV11-3	TRBJ2-1	ASSLPGAANEQF
.	TRBV7-9	TRBJ2-1	ASSPRRGEQF
.	TRBV29-1	TRBJ2-2	SVFDTNTGELF
TRBD2	TRBV9	TRBJ2-3	ASTESGSLADTQY
.	TRBV9	TRBJ2-1	ASSVGRNEQF
TRBD1	TRBV10-2	TRBJ2-7	ASSEGTGTLLAYEQY
TRBD1	TRBV7-3	TRBJ2-7	ASSSPGTGTYEQY
.	TRBV7-9	TRBJ1-1	ASSPHSLTEAF
.	TRBV5-1	TRBJ2-3	ASNSLGSADTQY